The rows below give T cell receptor beta chains drawn from one sample of a study of blood T cell repertoires in COVID-19. Here immunoSEQ multiplex PCR was the method, and the copy in TCRdb shows in-frame clones only, minus some. The sample has about 200,000 clones, roughly 75% seen once; the top ten hold 4.5% to 7%. Specimen: peripheral blood. The receptor source for this set is a woman aged 70-85 years with acute or convalescent COVID-19. CDR3s include the opening cysteine and the closing phenylalanine or tryptophan. Each record gives: D gene, V gene, J gene, clone size, CDR3 protein, CDR3 DNA. A D gene is named only where the DNA matches it firmly. Size is omitted from some rows. Given values are once, few, many or a class for expanded clones.

D: TRBD1
V: TRBV5-6
J: TRBJ2-7
size: NA
CDR3: CASSLAPGTDLYEQYF
DNA: TGTGCCAGCAGCTTGGCCCCCGGGACAGACCTCTACGAGCAGTACTTC

D: NA
V: TRBV10-3
J: TRBJ1-4
size: NA
CDR3: CAISPWEGSTEKLFF
DNA: TGTGCCATCAGCCCATGGGAGGGGTCAACTGAAAAACTGTTTTTT

D: TRBD2
V: TRBV27
J: TRBJ2-1
size: NA
CDR3: CASSILAGGYNEQFF
DNA: TGTGCCAGCAGCATACTAGCGGGAGGGTACAATGAGCAGTTCTTC

D: NA
V: TRBV27
J: TRBJ1-1
size: few
CDR3: CASSPGFGAGKIEAFF
DNA: TGTGCCAGCAGTCCCGGATTTGGGGCAGGGAAAATTGAAGCTTTCTTT

D: TRBD2
V: TRBV19
J: TRBJ2-3
size: NA
CDR3: CASSPRLAGGQDTQYF
DNA: TGTGCCAGTAGTCCTAGGCTAGCGGGAGGCCAAGATACGCAGTATTTT

D: NA
V: TRBV11-2
J: TRBJ1-2
size: NA
CDR3: CASSFNSSYGYTF
DNA: TGTGCCAGCAGCTTTAACAGTAGCTATGGCTACACCTTC

D: NA
V: TRBV5-1
J: TRBJ1-6
size: once
CDR3: CASSLQGGMGSPLHF
DNA: TGCGCCAGCAGCTTACAGGGAGGGATGGGATCACCCCTCCACTTT

D: TRBD1
V: TRBV9
J: TRBJ1-1
size: NA
CDR3: CASSSYRGDTEAFF
DNA: TGTGCCAGCAGCTCGTACAGGGGTGACACTGAAGCTTTCTTT

D: TRBD1
V: TRBV3-1/TRBV3-2
J: TRBJ1-2
size: NA
CDR3: CASSRDRVGINYGYTF
DNA: TGTGCCAGCAGCCGGGACAGGGTAGGAATCAACTATGGCTACACCTTC

D: TRBD2
V: TRBV7-2
J: TRBJ2-1
size: NA
CDR3: CASSSPGLAGIF
DNA: TGTGCCAGCAGCTCACCGGGACTAGCGGGGATCTTC

D: NA
V: TRBV21-1
J: TRBJ1-1
size: NA
CDR3: CASSINDGRDRGRRGQNTEAFF
DNA: TGTGCCAGCAGCATAAACGACGGCCGGGACAGGGGTCGCCGAGGACAGAACACTGAAGCTTTCTTT

D: NA
V: TRBV18
J: TRBJ1-4
size: NA
CDR3: CASSPSEKLFF
DNA: TGTGCCAGCTCACCCTCGGAAAAACTGTTTTTT

D: TRBD1
V: TRBV10-3
J: TRBJ2-2
size: NA
CDR3: CAISGQGGDVLPSTGELFF
DNA: TGTGCCATCAGTGGACAGGGCGGAGACGTCCTCCCTTCCACCGGGGAGCTGTTTTTT

D: TRBD2
V: TRBV3-1/TRBV3-2
J: TRBJ2-7
size: NA
CDR3: CASSQDVPAGGSYEQYF
DNA: TGTGCCAGCAGCCAAGACGTCCCAGCGGGAGGATCCTACGAGCAGTACTTC

D: TRBD1
V: TRBV5-1
J: TRBJ1-2
size: NA
CDR3: CASSLGQGLTGYTF
DNA: TGCGCCAGCAGCTTGGGACAGGGGTTAACCGGCTACACCTTC

D: NA
V: TRBV19
J: TRBJ2-1
size: NA
CDR3: CASSILRDWRNNEQFF
DNA: TGTGCCAGTAGTATATTACGGGACTGGCGGAACAATGAGCAGTTCTTC